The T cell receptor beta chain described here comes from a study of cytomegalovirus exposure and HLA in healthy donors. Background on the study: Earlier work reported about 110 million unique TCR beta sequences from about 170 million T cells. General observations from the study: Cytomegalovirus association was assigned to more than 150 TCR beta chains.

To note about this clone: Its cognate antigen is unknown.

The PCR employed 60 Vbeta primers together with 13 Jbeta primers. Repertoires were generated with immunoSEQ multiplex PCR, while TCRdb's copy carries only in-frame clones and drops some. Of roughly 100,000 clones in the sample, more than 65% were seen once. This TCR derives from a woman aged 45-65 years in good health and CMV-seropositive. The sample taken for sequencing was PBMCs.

The CDR3 DNA follows: TGCGCCAGCAGGCTAGGACAGAAGGTCAGCTCCTACAATGAGCAGTTCTTC. As protein: CASRLGQKVSSYNEQFF. This chain joins TRBV10-1 and TRBJ2-1; TRBD1 is a possible D gene (6 bases). Looked up from germline, CDR1 is WNHNN and CDR2 is SYGVQD (reference sequence). This CDR3 contains 17 residues. V dropped 6 bases and J dropped 0 bases, with 18 bases sitting between them.